This passage covers 13 T cell receptor beta chains from one sample sequenced in a study of blood T cell repertoires in COVID-19. Generated by immunoSEQ multiplex PCR, the TCRdb table keeps only in-frame clones and is missing some. This table has 300,000 to 400,000 clones, 80% to 90% appearing once. Material: PBMCs or T cells enriched from blood (not recorded which). These receptors were obtained from a woman aged 40 to 49 with acute COVID-19.

V is TRBV3-1 (or the pseudogene TRBV3-2) and J is TRBJ1-2; maybe TRBD1 (6 bases). The germline CDR1 and CDR2 sequences are LGHDT and YNNKEL (reference sequence). This CDR3 has 14 residues. Trimming shortened V by 0 bases and J by 2 bases, and 7 bases separated the two germline ends. This CDR3 is CASSQDTGNYGYTF. CDR3 bases: TGTGCCAGCAGCCAAGATACAGGGAACTATGGCTACACCTTC.

To note about this clone: This same CDR3 is encoded by further DNA sequences in the sample. CDR3 DNA sequence: TGTGCCAGCAGCCAGGGGGGCTATGGCTACACCTTC. Protein product: CASSQGGYGYTF. The chain has TRBV3-1 (or the pseudogene TRBV3-2) and TRBJ1-2; D possibly corresponds to TRBD1 (5 bases). The germline V gene has CDR1 LGHDT and CDR2 YNNKEL (reference sequence). There are 12 residues in the CDR3. V lost 3 bases and J lost 4, with 6 bases in between.

V usage is TRBV18 and J usage is TRBJ1-4; D possibly corresponds to TRBD1 (5 bases). The CDR3 loop spans 16 amino acids. Trimming removed 3 bases at V and 7 bases at J, with 18 bases between. Germline CDR1 KGHSH, CDR2 LQKENI. CDR3 nucleotide sequence: TGTGCCAGCTCACCGGAGCCGGGGGGTTTCGGTGAAAAACTGTTTTTT. Protein: CASSPEPGGFGEKLFF.

The chain is built from TRBV7-2 and TRBJ2-6, with D possibly TRBD1 on 6 matching bases. Per germline, CDR1 SGHTA and CDR2 FQGNSA. Trimming left V 3 bases short and J 2 bases short, with 11 bases between. The CDR3 is 16 amino acids. CDR3 nucleotide sequence: TGTGCCAGCAGCTTGGGAAACAGGGCTGGGGCCAACGTCCTGACTTTC. It codes for CASSLGNRAGANVLTF.

This rearrangement joins TRBV2 to TRBJ2-5; possibly TRBD2 for D (6 bases). In germline, CDR1 is SNHLY, CDR2 FYNNEI. V shed 2 bases and J shed 4 bases, with 26 bases lying between them. The CDR3 is 19 residues long. CDR3 DNA sequence: TGTGCCAGCAGTGAACAAACCGGGACTGTCACTATTTCGGGAGAGACCCAGTACTTC. Its translation is CASSEQTGTVTISGETQYF.

This chain links TRBV24-1 with TRBJ2-7, with TRBD1 as a possible D gene (6 bases). Germline V lookup: CDR1 KGHDR, CDR2 SFDVKD. This CDR3 contains 17 residues. Trimming took 4 bases from V and 7 from J, leaving 25 bases between them. This CDR3 is CATSETPLGAWRREQYF. Written as DNA, the CDR3 is TGTGCCACCAGTGAAACCCCGTTGGGGGCGTGGAGGAGGGAGCAGTACTTC.

CDR3 coding DNA: TGTGCCAGCAGCTTGGTCGGAGGGTCGGGTGGCGAGCAGTACTTC. This sequence encodes CASSLVGGSGGEQYF. The chain combines TRBV5-4 with TRBJ2-7; TRBD2 is a possible D gene (6 bases). The CDR3 has 15 residues. V was pared by 0 bases and J by 6 bases, with 16 bases between. Germline CDR1 is SGHNT and CDR2 is YYREEE (reference sequence).

The V gene is TRBV11-1, the J gene TRBJ1-1; 7 nucleotides agree with TRBD1. Germline V gene lookup returns CDR1 SGHAT and CDR2 FQDESV (reference sequence). With V trimmed by 1 base and J by 1 base, 3 bases remained unmatched. The CDR3 loop spans 15 amino acids. DNA for the CDR3: TGTGCCAGCAGCTTAGAGGGGGCAAAGAACACTGAAGCTTTCTTT. Translated: CASSLEGAKNTEAFF.

The chain carries TRBV3-1 (or the pseudogene TRBV3-2) and TRBJ1-1, with a possible D match to TRBD1 (6 bases). The germline gives CDR1 LGHDT, CDR2 YNNKEL (reference sequence). Deletions cut 3 bases from V and 0 bases from J, with 11 bases between. The CDR3 extends over 15 amino acids. Here the CDR3 reads CASSQGAQMNTEAFF. The CDR3 nucleotides are TGTGCCAGCAGCCAGGGGGCGCAGATGAACACTGAAGCTTTCTTT.

CDR3 loop: CASSLVGANTGELFF. The CDR3 DNA follows: TGTGCCAGCAGCTTAGTGGGAGCGAACACCGGGGAGCTGTTTTTT. The J gene is TRBJ2-2, the V gene TRBV7-9, with a weak D call TRBD2 (5 bases). CDR3 length: 15 residues. Trimming took off 1 base at V and 0 bases at J, with 6 bases between the two ends. Germline V gives CDR1 SEHNR, CDR2 FQNEAQ (reference sequence).

The chain uses TRBV7-2 and TRBJ2-7; TRBD2 agrees at 11 bases. The CDR3 consists of 15 residues. Germline CDR1 is SGHTA and CDR2 is FQGNSA. V trimming: 2 bases; J trimming: 3 bases; junction bases outside the gene matches: 3. CDR3 region: CASSLITSGGYEQYF. In nucleotides, the CDR3 is TGTGCCAGCAGCTTAATCACTAGCGGGGGCTACGAGCAGTACTTC.

V and J are TRBV21-1 and TRBJ1-6. TRBV21-1 is tagged as a pseudogene. CDR3 length equals 18 residues. CDR3 in DNA: TGTGCCAGCAGCAACCCCGCGGGGTTCGTACGGGGAAGTTCACCCCTCCACTTT. It translates to CASSNPAGFVRGSSPLHF.

This clone occurred a few times. The chain has TRBV6-2 or TRBV6-3 and TRBJ1-5; 7 bases are shared with TRBD1. The CDR3 totals 15 residues. V shed 3 bases, J shed 5 bases, and the junction held 7 bases outside the gene matches. Germline CDR1 reads MNHEY; CDR2 reads SVGEGT. The CDR3 region is CASSYPRDSHQPQHF. CDR3 sequence (DNA): TGTGCCAGCAGTTATCCAAGGGACAGCCATCAGCCCCAGCATTTT.